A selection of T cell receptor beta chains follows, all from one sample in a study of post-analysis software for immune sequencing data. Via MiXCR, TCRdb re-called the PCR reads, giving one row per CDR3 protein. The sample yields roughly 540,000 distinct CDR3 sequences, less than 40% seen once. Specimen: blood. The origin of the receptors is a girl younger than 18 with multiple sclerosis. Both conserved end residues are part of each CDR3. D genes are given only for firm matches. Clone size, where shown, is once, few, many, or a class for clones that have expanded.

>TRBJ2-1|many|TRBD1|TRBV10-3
CAISGQGRSWGNEQFF
TGTGCCATCAGTGGACAGGGGCGTTCTTGGGGCAATGAGCAGTTCTTC
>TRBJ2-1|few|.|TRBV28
CASSYLSGVSYNEQFF
TGTGCCAGCAGTTATCTCTCGGGGGTGTCCTACAATGAGCAGTTCTTC
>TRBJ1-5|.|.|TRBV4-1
CASSPRDSNQPQHF
TGCGCCAGCAGCCCCCGGGACAGCAATCAGCCCCAGCATTTT
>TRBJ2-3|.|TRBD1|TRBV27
CASRRGLGDTQYF
TGTGCCAGCCGCAGGGGGCTAGGAGATACGCAGTATTTT
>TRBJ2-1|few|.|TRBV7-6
CASSFVPGTGTYNEQFF
TGTGCCAGCAGCTTCGTCCCTGGGACGGGGACCTACAATGAGCAGTTCTTC
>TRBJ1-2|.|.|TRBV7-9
CASSLVFGGLDGYTF
TGTGCCAGCAGCTTAGTTTTCGGGGGGCTGGATGGCTACACCTTC
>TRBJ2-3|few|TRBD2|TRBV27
CASATSGGSTDTQYF
TGTGCCAGCGCTACTAGCGGGGGGAGCACAGATACGCAGTATTTT
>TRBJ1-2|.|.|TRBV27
CASSSAEVGHYGYTF
TGTGCCAGCAGTTCCGCGGAGGTCGGGCACTATGGCTACACCTTC
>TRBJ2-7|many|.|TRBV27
CASSLSGSAYEQYF
TGTGCCAGCAGTTTATCGGGATCAGCCTACGAGCAGTACTTC
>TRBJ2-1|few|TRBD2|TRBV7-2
CASSLVPSGGSYNEQFF
TGTGCCAGCAGCTTAGTCCCTAGCGGGGGTTCCTACAATGAGCAGTTCTTC
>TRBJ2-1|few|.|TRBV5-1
CASSLEDWDNEQFF
TGCGCCAGCAGCTTGGAAGATTGGGACAATGAGCAGTTCTTC
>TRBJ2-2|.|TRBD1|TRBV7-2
CASRRDRASGELFF
TGTGCCAGCAGGCGGGACAGGGCGTCCGGGGAGCTGTTTTTT
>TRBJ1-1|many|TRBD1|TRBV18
CASSPGQMNTEAFF
TGTGCCAGCAGCCCGGGACAGATGAACACTGAAGCTTTCTTT
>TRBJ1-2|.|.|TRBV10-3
CAISERTDDYGYTF
TGTGCCATCAGTGAAAGGACAGATGACTATGGCTACACCTTC
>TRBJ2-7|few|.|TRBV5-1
CASSPLGDKIYEQYF
TGCGCCAGCAGCCCGTTAGGGGACAAGATCTACGAGCAGTACTTC
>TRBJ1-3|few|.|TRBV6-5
CATKSDTGGNTIYF
TGTGCCACCAAATCCGATACAGGGGGAAACACCATATATTTT
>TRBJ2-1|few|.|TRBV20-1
CSARGGATYNEQFF
TGCAGTGCTAGGGGGGGGGCGACCTACAATGAGCAGTTCTTC
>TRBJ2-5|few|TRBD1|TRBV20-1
CSAREPPGQGGRTQYF
TGCAGTGCTAGAGAGCCCCCTGGACAGGGTGGAAGGACCCAGTACTTC
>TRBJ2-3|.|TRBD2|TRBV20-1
CGLRLAGGSTQYF
TGCGGGTTGAGACTAGCGGGGGGCTCAACGCAGTATTTT
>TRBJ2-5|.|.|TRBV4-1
CASSQVDTPQETQYF
TGCGCCAGCAGCCAAGTGGACACACCGCAAGAGACCCAGTACTTC
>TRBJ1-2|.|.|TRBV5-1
CASSLVSPGLKGGYTF
TGCGCCAGCAGCTTGGTCTCACCGGGACTGAAGGGTGGCTACACCTTC
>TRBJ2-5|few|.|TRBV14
CASSPWTGQETQYF
TGTGCCAGCAGCCCTTGGACCGGCCAAGAGACCCAGTACTTC
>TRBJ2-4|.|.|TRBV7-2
CASSSEIAKNIQYF
TGTGCCAGCAGCTCAGAAATAGCCAAAAACATTCAGTACTTC
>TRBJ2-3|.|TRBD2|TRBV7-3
CASSSPLGLAGTNTQYF
TGTGCCAGCAGCTCCCCCTTAGGACTAGCAGGAACAAATACGCAGTATTTT
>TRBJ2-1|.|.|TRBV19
CASQQRSTRAHGNEQFF
TGTGCCAGTCAACAACGATCCACCAGGGCACACGGCAATGAGCAGTTCTTC
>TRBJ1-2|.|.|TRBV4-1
CASSQDWQNYGYTF
TGCGCCAGCAGCCAAGACTGGCAGAATTATGGCTACACCTTC
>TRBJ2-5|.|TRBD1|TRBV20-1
CSASRTGGKETQYF
TGCAGTGCTAGCAGGACAGGGGGGAAAGAGACCCAGTACTTC
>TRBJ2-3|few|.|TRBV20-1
CSAEGHQGDTQYF
TGCAGTGCAGAAGGGCATCAGGGAGATACGCAGTATTTT
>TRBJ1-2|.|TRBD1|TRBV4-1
CASSLADRGDYGYTF
TGCGCCAGCAGCCTCGCGGACAGGGGGGACTATGGCTACACCTTC
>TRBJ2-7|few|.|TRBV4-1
CASSQVTGLRGYEQYF
TGCGCCAGCAGCCAAGTCACGGGTCTACGGGGCTACGAGCAGTACTTC
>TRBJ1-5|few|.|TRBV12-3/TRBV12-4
CASSLLGLVGQPQHF
TGTGCCAGCAGTTTGTTGGGGCTGGTGGGTCAGCCCCAGCATTTT
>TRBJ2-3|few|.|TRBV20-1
CSASEDTQYF
TGCAGTGCTAGTGAAGATACGCAGTATTTT
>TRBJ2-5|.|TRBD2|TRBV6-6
CASSYGPRGASGETQYF
TGTGCCAGCAGTTACGGCCCCAGGGGAGCTAGCGGGGAGACCCAGTACTTC
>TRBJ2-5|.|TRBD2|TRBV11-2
CASSLGRGGYNEQYF
TGTGCCAGCAGCTTAGGGCGGGGGGGGTACAATGAGCAGTACTTC
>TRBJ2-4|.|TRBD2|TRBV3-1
CAGSQGSSGNQYF
TGTGCCGGCAGCCAAGGTTCTAGCGGGAATCAGTACTTC
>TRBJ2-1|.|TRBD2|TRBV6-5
CASSCAGGSSYNEQFF
TGTGCCAGCAGTTGCGCGGGGGGGAGCTCCTACAATGAGCAGTTCTTC
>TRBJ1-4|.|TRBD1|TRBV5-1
CASSWRTGGGNNEKLFF
TGCGCCAGCAGCTGGAGGACAGGGGGCGGAAACAATGAAAAACTGTTTTTT
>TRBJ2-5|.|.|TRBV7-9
CASSFEGGSQETQYF
TGTGCCAGCAGCTTCGAGGGGGGCTCCCAAGAGACCCAGTACTTC
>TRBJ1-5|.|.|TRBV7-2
CASRSQGGQPQHF
TGTGCCAGCAGGTCTCAGGGAGGCCAGCCCCAGCATTTT
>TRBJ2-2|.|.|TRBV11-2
CASSLRGIAGELFF
TGTGCCAGCAGCTTAAGGGGGATAGCCGGGGAGCTGTTTTTT